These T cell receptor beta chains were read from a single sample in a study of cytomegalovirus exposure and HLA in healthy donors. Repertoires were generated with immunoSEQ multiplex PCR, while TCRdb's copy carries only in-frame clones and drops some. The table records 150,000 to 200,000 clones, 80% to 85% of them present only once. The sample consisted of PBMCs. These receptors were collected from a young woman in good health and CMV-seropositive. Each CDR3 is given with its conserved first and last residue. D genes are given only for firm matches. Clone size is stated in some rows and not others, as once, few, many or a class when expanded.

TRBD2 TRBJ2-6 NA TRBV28 TGTGCCAGCAGTATAGGGACTAGCGGGGGGAGGGCGGATGGGGCCAACGTCCTGACTTTC CASSIGTSGGRADGANVLTF
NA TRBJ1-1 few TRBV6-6 TGTGCCAGCAGTAGGGGAAGGGATGAAGCTTTCTTT CASSRGRDEAFF
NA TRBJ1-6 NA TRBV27 TGTGCCAGCGCACAGGGAACCGTCCTTCGGTCTACTTCACCCCTCCACTTT CASAQGTVLRSTSPLHF
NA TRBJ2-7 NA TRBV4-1 TGCGCCAGCAGATCCCCAGGGGAAACCTACGAGCAGTACTTC CASRSPGETYEQYF
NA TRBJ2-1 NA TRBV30 TGTGCCTGGAGCCCCGGGACAACCTACAATGAGCAGTTCTTC CAWSPGTTYNEQFF
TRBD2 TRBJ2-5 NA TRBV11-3 TGTGCCAGCAGCCCGGGGCGGGGGGGCCGGGAGACCCAGTACTTC CASSPGRGGRETQYF
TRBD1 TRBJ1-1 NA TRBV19 TGTGCCACCTTGGAAGGGACAGGGCATAGTGAAGCTTTCTTT CATLEGTGHSEAFF
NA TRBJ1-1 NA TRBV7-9 TGTGCCAGCAGCTGGACAGTGAACACTGAAGCTTTCTTT CASSWTVNTEAFF
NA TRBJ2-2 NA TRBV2 TGTGCCAGCAGTAGGGTGGGAGCCGGGGAGCTGTTTTTT CASSRVGAGELFF
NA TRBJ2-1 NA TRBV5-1 TGCGCCAGCACCCAGCGGGATGAGCAGTTCTTC CASTQRDEQFF
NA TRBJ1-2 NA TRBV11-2 TGTGCCAGCACCTTAGAGATGGGTCCTTGGGCAGATAATGGCTACACCTTC CASTLEMGPWADNGYTF
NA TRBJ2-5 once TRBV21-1 TGTGCCAGCAGCAAATTGAGTCAAGGGCAGGGGCAAGAGACCCAGTACTTC CASSKLSQGQGQETQYF
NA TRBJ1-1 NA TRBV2 TGTGCCACCTCACGACCCAGGGCCACTGAAGCTTTCTTT CATSRPRATEAFF
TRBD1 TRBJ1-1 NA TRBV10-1 TGCGCCAGCCAAGACAGGGTCAACATGAACACTGAAGCTTTCTTT CASQDRVNMNTEAFF
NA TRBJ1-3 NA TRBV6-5 TGTGCCAGCACGGGCTCTGGAAACACCATATATTTT CASTGSGNTIYF
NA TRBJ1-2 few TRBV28 TGTGCCAGCAGTTTTCTTCCCTATGGCTACACCTTC CASSFLPYGYTF
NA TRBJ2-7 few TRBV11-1 TGTGCCAGCAGCTTAGACCGGGGAAGTAGCGACGAGCAGTACTTC CASSLDRGSSDEQYF
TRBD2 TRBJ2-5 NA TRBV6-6 TGTGCCAGCAGTTACTTTGCGGGGGTGACAAAAGAGACCCAGTACTTC CASSYFAGVTKETQYF
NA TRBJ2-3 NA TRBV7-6 TGTGCCAGCAGCTTAGAGGGCGGGGGCGTGGATACGCAGTATTTT CASSLEGGGVDTQYF
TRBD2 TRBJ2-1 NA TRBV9 TGTGCCAGCAGCTCAAGCGGGGTCTCCTACAATGAGCAGTTCTTC CASSSSGVSYNEQFF
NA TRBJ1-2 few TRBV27 TGTGCCAGCAGTACAATGTCTAACTATGGCTACACCTTC CASSTMSNYGYTF
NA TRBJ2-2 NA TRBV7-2 TGTGCCAGCAGCTTAGGGGTGACAACGAACACCGGGGAGCTGTTTTTT CASSLGVTTNTGELFF
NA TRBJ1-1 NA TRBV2 TGTGCCAGCAGCCTCCCGGAGGACAGTGAAGCTTTCTTT CASSLPEDSEAFF
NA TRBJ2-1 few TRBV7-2 TGTGCCAGCAGCTTAGCCCTAGGTACCTACAATGAGCAGTTCTTC CASSLALGTYNEQFF
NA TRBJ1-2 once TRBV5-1 TGCGCCAGCAGCTTGATAGGAGGAGAATCCCTCGGGGGTTATGGCTACACCTTC CASSLIGGESLGGYGYTF
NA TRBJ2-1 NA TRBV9 TGTGCCAGCAGCGTCTCGACAGGTGCCGATACCAATGAGCAGTTCTTC CASSVSTGADTNEQFF
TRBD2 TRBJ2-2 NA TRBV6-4 TGTGCCAGCAGTGAAGCGGGGGCCTCCACCGGGGAGCTGTTTTTT CASSEAGASTGELFF
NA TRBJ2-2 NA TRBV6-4 TGTGCCAGCTCGGAGGGGTCGGGAACCGGGGAGCTGTTTTTT CASSEGSGTGELFF
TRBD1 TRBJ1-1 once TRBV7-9 TGTGCCAGCAGCTCGGGACAGATCATGAACACTGAAGCTTTCTTT CASSSGQIMNTEAFF
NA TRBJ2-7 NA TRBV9 TGTGCCAGCAGCGTAGAGGGATCAAGACAGGAAAGGACCTACGAGCAGTACTTC CASSVEGSRQERTYEQYF
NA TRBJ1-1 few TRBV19 TGTGCCAGTAGTTCGACGGGAAAGGGCACTGAAGCTTTCTTT CASSSTGKGTEAFF
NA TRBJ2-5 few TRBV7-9 TGTGCCAGCAGCCCCGGAGCAGGGCGAGAGACCCAGTACTTC CASSPGAGRETQYF
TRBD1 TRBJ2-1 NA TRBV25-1 TGTGCCAGCAGTGAAGGACAGGGTAAGAAGGATGAGCAGTTCTTC CASSEGQGKKDEQFF
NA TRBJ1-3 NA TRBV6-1 TGTGCCAGCTACGTTTGGGGGGACTCTGGAAACACCATATATTTT CASYVWGDSGNTIYF
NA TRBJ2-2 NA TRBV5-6 TGTGCCAGCAGCTTGAGGCCAGGGACCGGGGAGCTGTTTTTT CASSLRPGTGELFF
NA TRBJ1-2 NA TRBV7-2 TGTGCCAGCAGTCTAATTGGGGGGGGCCCGTATATTGATGGCTACACCTTC CASSLIGGGPYIDGYTF
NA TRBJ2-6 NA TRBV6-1 TGTGCCAGCGGAAGACAGGCTGGGGCCAACGTCCTGACTTTC CASGRQAGANVLTF
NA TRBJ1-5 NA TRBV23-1 TGCGCCAGTCAAGGGGTTCGCAATCAGCCCCAGCATTTT CASQGVRNQPQHF
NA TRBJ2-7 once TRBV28 TGTGCCAGCAGATTCCAGCGGACCCCCCCCTACGAGCAGTACTTC CASRFQRTPPYEQYF
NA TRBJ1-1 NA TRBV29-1 TGCAGGGGGGAGGGGATGAACACTGAAGCTTTCTTT CRGEGMNTEAFF
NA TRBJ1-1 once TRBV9 TGTGCCAGCAGCGTAGGGCAGGCCACTGAAGCTTTCTTT CASSVGQATEAFF